A selection of T cell receptor beta chains follows, all from one sample in a study of blood T cell repertoires in COVID-19. TCRdb's table, derived via immunoSEQ multiplex PCR, lists solely in-frame clones and lacks some. The profile shows tens of thousands of clones, approximately 91% of them singletons. Sequenced: peripheral blood. These receptor sequences come from a man in his 60s with active COVID-19. Both conserved end residues are part of each CDR3. D genes are given only for firm matches. For some rows the clone size is stated as once, few or many, or as a class when expanded; others skip it.

cdr3_nt | cdr3_aa | clone_size | j_call | v_call | d_call
TGTGCCAGCTCACCGGCGGTCCAAGAGACCCAGTACTTC | CASSPAVQETQYF | . | TRBJ2-5 | TRBV18 | .
TGTGCCAGCAGCCTTAGCGGGGTGACCTACGAGCAGTACTTC | CASSLSGVTYEQYF | . | TRBJ2-7 | TRBV2 | TRBD2
TGTGCCAGCAGCTTAGGGGGGGGCCTCACAGATACGCAGTATTTT | CASSLGGGLTDTQYF | . | TRBJ2-3 | TRBV11-2 | .
TGTGCCAGCAGCTTGGCTTACAGGGTGTATGGCTACACCTTC | CASSLAYRVYGYTF | . | TRBJ1-2 | TRBV5-8 | .
TGCGCCAGCAGCTTGACTAGCGGGGGCTACGAGCAGTACTTC | CASSLTSGGYEQYF | once | TRBJ2-7 | TRBV5-1 | TRBD2
TGTGCCAGCAGCGTATTAGCGGGAGGAACCGGGGAGCTGTTTTTT | CASSVLAGGTGELFF | . | TRBJ2-2 | TRBV9 | TRBD2
TGTGCCAGCAGCTTAGTGAAAAAACAGGGCCTCGAGTATGGCTACACCTTC | CASSLVKKQGLEYGYTF | . | TRBJ1-2 | TRBV7-9 | .
TGTGCCAGCAGTGACGGGACTAGCGCCGAGCAGTACTTC | CASSDGTSAEQYF | . | TRBJ2-7 | TRBV6-4 | TRBD2
TGTGCCAGCAGCTTACGCGGGGTTAGCAATCAGCCCCAGCATTTT | CASSLRGVSNQPQHF | few | TRBJ1-5 | TRBV11-2 | .
TGTGCCAGCAGCTTACTCGGAGGGGCTGGGGCCAACGTCCTGACTTTC | CASSLLGGAGANVLTF | . | TRBJ2-6 | TRBV11-1 | .
TGCGCCAGCAGCTTTCGAGGAGCGAACACCGGGGAGCTGTTTTTT | CASSFRGANTGELFF | . | TRBJ2-2 | TRBV5-1 | .
TGTGCCAGCAGCTTAGCGATGCAGGGCGAGGGGGTCGAGCAGTACTTC | CASSLAMQGEGVEQYF | once | TRBJ2-7 | TRBV7-8 | .
TGTGCCAGAAGCCCCATGACCCTGGGACTAGCGACAGATACGCAGTATTTT | CARSPMTLGLATDTQYF | . | TRBJ2-3 | TRBV5-3 | TRBD2
TGTGCCAGCAGTCCCACGGGCGGGGAGCTGTTTTTT | CASSPTGGELFF | . | TRBJ2-2 | TRBV12-3/TRBV12-4 | .
TGTGCCAGCAGCTTAGGACTGAGCTCCTACAATGAGCAGTTCTTC | CASSLGLSSYNEQFF | . | TRBJ2-1 | TRBV7-3 | .
TGTGCCAGCAGTTTACGGGGGTGGGAGAATCAGCCCCAGCATTTT | CASSLRGWENQPQHF | . | TRBJ1-5 | TRBV27 | .
TGTGCCAGCAGCGGGGGACAGGGGTCCTACAATGAGCAGTTCTTC | CASSGGQGSYNEQFF | . | TRBJ2-1 | TRBV5-6 | TRBD1
TGCGCCAGCAGTTCTACAGGGGGCTATGGCTACACCTTC | CASSSTGGYGYTF | . | TRBJ1-2 | TRBV10-2 | TRBD1
TGTGCCAGCAGGCCCGAGACAGGGGGCACCGGGGAGCTGTTTTTT | CASRPETGGTGELFF | . | TRBJ2-2 | TRBV6-5 | TRBD1
TGTGCCAGCAGCAATCGAGCGGGAAACTACAATGAGCAGTTCTTC | CASSNRAGNYNEQFF | . | TRBJ2-1 | TRBV7-3 | TRBD2
TGTGCCAGCAGTCGAGCGTTGACTAGCGGGAGCTCCTACGAGCAGTACTTC | CASSRALTSGSSYEQYF | . | TRBJ2-7 | TRBV3-1/TRBV3-2 | TRBD2
TGCGCCAGCAGCTTGGACAGGGGAGGAAGAGGCTACACCTTC | CASSLDRGGRGYTF | . | TRBJ1-2 | TRBV5-1 | TRBD1
TGTGCCAGCAGTTACTCTCAGGGGGCCGGGGAGCTGTTTTTT | CASSYSQGAGELFF | . | TRBJ2-2 | TRBV6-5 | TRBD1
TGCGCCAGCAGCTTTTCTGGGGCGTCCGGGGCCAACGTCCTGACTTTC | CASSFSGASGANVLTF | once | TRBJ2-6 | TRBV5-1 | .
TGTGCCAGCTCACCCCCGGGACTAGCGGGAGGTCACGAGCAGTACTTC | CASSPPGLAGGHEQYF | . | TRBJ2-7 | TRBV18 | TRBD2
TGTGCCAGCAGCGCCCCCGGGACTAGCGGGAGTTGGGACTACAATGAGCAGTTCTTC | CASSAPGTSGSWDYNEQFF | . | TRBJ2-1 | TRBV11-2 | TRBD2
TGCGCCAGCAGCCTGACTAGCGCAGCCACAGATACGCAGTATTTT | CASSLTSAATDTQYF | . | TRBJ2-3 | TRBV5-1 | TRBD2
TGTGCCAGCAGCAATCCGGGACAGGGTACCTACGAGCAGTACTTC | CASSNPGQGTYEQYF | . | TRBJ2-7 | TRBV7-8 | TRBD1
TGTGCCAGCAGTGAAGCACAGGGCACTGAAAAACTGTTTTTT | CASSEAQGTEKLFF | . | TRBJ1-4 | TRBV2 | .
TGTGCCAGCAGCAAGGACAGGGGGTACGGGGAGCTGTTTTTT | CASSKDRGYGELFF | . | TRBJ2-2 | TRBV11-2 | TRBD1
TGTGCCAGCAGCCCCGGGACTTCTAGAGGCGAGCAGTACTTC | CASSPGTSRGEQYF | . | TRBJ2-7 | TRBV7-9 | .
TGTGCCAGCAGCCTGGGACTCTCGAACACCGGGGAGCTGTTTTTT | CASSLGLSNTGELFF | . | TRBJ2-2 | TRBV7-9 | .
TGTGCCAGAAGCTTGACTAGCGGGAGCACAGATACGCAGTATTTT | CARSLTSGSTDTQYF | . | TRBJ2-3 | TRBV5-3 | TRBD2
TGCAGCGTTGATACGGGGGAGGTCACAGATACGCAGTATTTT | CSVDTGEVTDTQYF | . | TRBJ2-3 | TRBV29-1 | .
TGTGCCAGCAGCCCGGCTAGCGGGAGTGACTACGAGCAGTACTTC | CASSPASGSDYEQYF | . | TRBJ2-7 | TRBV7-8 | TRBD2
TGTGCCAGCAGCCAAAGAGGGGGCAATGAGCAGTTCTTC | CASSQRGGNEQFF | . | TRBJ2-1 | TRBV16 | .
TGCGCCAGCCGAAGTCCGGGTGCCTACGAGCAGTACTTC | CASRSPGAYEQYF | . | TRBJ2-7 | TRBV5-1 | .
TGTGCCAGTAGTATGATGCGAACTTTCTTT | CASSMMRTFF | . | TRBJ1-1 | TRBV19 | .
TGTGCCAGCACTCCTAGCCTAAACACCGGGGAGCTGTTTTTT | CASTPSLNTGELFF | few | TRBJ2-2 | TRBV6-6 | .
TGTGCCAGCAGCTCCAGGGGACTAGCGGGAGGTAAGGTCGACGAGCAGTACTTC | CASSSRGLAGGKVDEQYF | few | TRBJ2-7 | TRBV7-3 | TRBD2
TGTGCCAGCAGCCTCCGTCCAACGGGGAGCAATCAGCCCCAGCATTTT | CASSLRPTGSNQPQHF | few | TRBJ1-5 | TRBV2 | .
TGTGCCAGCAGCCAAGGACAGGGTTCTGAAAAACTGTTTTTT | CASSQGQGSEKLFF | . | TRBJ1-4 | TRBV3-1/TRBV3-2 | TRBD1
TGTGCCAGCAGCCCCCCTCTGGGACTAAACTCCGGGGAGACCCAGTACTTC | CASSPPLGLNSGETQYF | . | TRBJ2-5 | TRBV3-1/TRBV3-2 | TRBD2
TGTGCCAGCAAGGCGAGGGAGCAGTACTTC | CASKAREQYF | . | TRBJ2-7 | TRBV2 | .